Sequencing of this T cell receptor beta chain was carried out in a study of CD8+ T cells in alopecia areata. Treatment of the sample: oral pan-JAK inhibitor, 5-10 mg twice daily. cDNA prepared by RNA extraction and subsequent reverse transcription served as the template for sequencing. Only in-frame clones appear in the TCRdb table, and some are missing; sequencing was by immunoSEQ multiplex PCR. There are under 250,000 clones in the sample; more than 45% occur only once, and around 1.6% lies in the top ten. The clonotype comes from a human donor with alopecia areata. This specimen was CD4+ T cells sorted from blood, taken at week 4, from a patient treated with tofacitinib.

The DNA of the CDR3 is TGTGCCACCAGCAGGGACAGGGGTCAGCCCCAGCATTTT. It yields the protein CATSRDRGQPQHF. The chain links TRBV15 to TRBJ1-5, with TRBD1 identical over 9 bases. V dropped 3 bases and J dropped 6; count of bases not matched to a gene: 0. This CDR3 spans 13 amino acids. Per germline, CDR1 LNHNV and CDR2 YYDKDF (reference sequence).